The 25 T cell receptor beta chains presented below share a single source sample, sequenced in a study of blood T cell repertoires in COVID-19. This table comes from immunoSEQ multiplex PCR, and its TCRdb copy is limited to in-frame clones, with some not included. Counted here are 250,000 or so clones, around 82% occurring once; the ten biggest clones make up about 3%. Sequenced sample: PBMCs or T cells enriched from blood (not recorded which). These receptors all stem from a man between 45 and 60 years old who had recovered from COVID-19.

The table lists this clone with a count of one. The CDR3 reads CAISDPPSGSADTQYF. The CDR3, as DNA: TGTGCCATCAGTGACCCCCCTAGCGGGAGTGCAGATACGCAGTATTTT. This chain joins TRBV10-3 and TRBJ2-3, with 10 nucleotides matching TRBD2. The CDR3 sequence is 16 residues long. Germline V gene lookup returns CDR1 ENHRY and CDR2 SYGVKD. The J segment lost 4 bases and the V segment lost 3 bases, leaving 7 bases of the junction unmatched.

The chain employs TRBV5-8 and TRBJ1-2; D is undetermined. CDR1 is SGHTS and CDR2 is YDEGEE in the germline V gene. The CDR3 runs 15 residues. Trimming removed 1 base from V and 0 bases from J, with 10 bases in between. This chain's CDR3 is CASSLLAVTNYGYTF. CDR3 in DNA: TGTGCCAGCAGCTTGTTGGCAGTTACTAACTATGGCTACACCTTC.

This clone was observed once. The chain recombines TRBV11-2 with TRBJ2-3; TRBD2 might be the D (6 bases). V was clipped by 3 bases and J by 5 bases, with 24 bases between them. CDR3 length: 18 residues. Germline CDR1 is SGHAT and CDR2 is FQNNGV. The CDR3 is CASSFAGLGVGHRDTQYF. Written as DNA, the CDR3 is TGTGCCAGCAGCTTCGCGGGGCTCGGGGTTGGACATCGAGATACGCAGTATTTT. Supplemented by reference TRBV11-2 and TRBJ2-3, the full variable domain reads EAGVAQSPRYKIIEKRQSVAFWCNPISGHATLYWYQQILGQGPKLLIQFQNNGVVDDSQLPKDRFSAERLKGVDSTLKIQPAKLEDSAVYLCASSFAGLGVGHRDTQYFGPGTRLTVL.

V gene TRBV29-1 combines with J gene TRBJ2-7; 9 nucleotides match TRBD1. Germline lookup yields CDR1 SQVTM and CDR2 ANQGSEA. With 4 bases clipped from V and 3 bases from J, the junction kept 10 bases outside the gene matches. The CDR3 is 15 residues long. The CDR3 DNA follows: TGCAGCGTTGCAATTTCGACAGGGGGACTCTACGAGCAGTACTTC. Translation gives CSVAISTGGLYEQYF.

V is TRBV30 and J is TRBJ1-2; the D is unclear. Germline loops: CDR1 GTSNPN, CDR2 SVGIG (reference sequence). The CDR3 contains 13 residues. V was clipped by 2 bases and J by 6 bases, with 13 bases between them. The CDR3 coding sequence is TGTGCCTGGAGTTTCCCCCCGTTTAATGGCTACACCTTC. Residues: CAWSFPPFNGYTF.

The rearrangement links TRBV6-5 to TRBJ2-7, with 11 nucleotides matching TRBD1. Germline V CDR1 and CDR2: MNHEY, SVGAGI. V lost 6 bases to trimming and J lost 6 bases; unmatched junction nucleotides: 4. This CDR3 region has 13 residues. The CDR3 nucleotides are TGTGCCAGCAGACCCGGGACAGGGGGCGAGCAGTACTTC. This codes for CASRPGTGGEQYF.

This rearrangement joins TRBV3-1 (or the pseudogene TRBV3-2) to TRBJ2-3; D call uncertain. With 0 bases removed from V and 8 bases from J, the gap between germline ends came to 9 bases. Germline V CDR1 and CDR2: LGHDT, YNNKEL (reference sequence). There are 13 residues in the CDR3. The CDR3 is CASSQELGGTQYF. The DNA of the CDR3 is TGTGCCAGCAGCCAAGAATTAGGCGGTACGCAGTATTTT.

V is TRBV6-2 or TRBV6-3 and J is TRBJ1-5; tentatively, D is TRBD1 (5 bases). The length of the CDR3 is 17 residues. The V and J ends lost 4 bases and 3 bases respectively, with 19 bases between them. Germline V gene lookup returns CDR1 MNHEY and CDR2 SVGEGT. In nucleotides, the CDR3 is TGTGCCAGCAGTTTCAGCACGATTAATGGGGCCAATCAGCCCCAGCATTTT. Translating it yields CASSFSTINGANQPQHF.

J is TRBJ2-2 and V is TRBV12-2; the table gives TRBD2 as D, unverified against the DNA. TRBV12-2 is flagged as a pseudogene. The CDR3 runs 13 residues. CDR3 sequence reads: CPSSGVPTGELFF. The CDR3 DNA follows: TGCCCTTCTAGCGGGGTCCCCACCGGGGAGCTGTTTTTT.

The V call is TRBV6-2 or TRBV6-3, the J call TRBJ2-7; 9 bases are shared with TRBD1. The CDR3 contains 16 residues. V dropped 0 bases and J dropped 0; count of bases not matched to a gene: 3. Germline V gene data show CDR1 as MNHEY and CDR2 as SVGEGT. The CDR3 is CASSYSRGQGSYEQYF. CDR3 DNA sequence: TGTGCCAGCAGTTACTCGAGGGGACAGGGCTCCTACGAGCAGTACTTC.

The CDR3 region has the DNA TGCGCCAGCAGTGACGGAGGCAATCAGCCCCAGCATTTT. It encodes CASSDGGNQPQHF. The rearrangement uses TRBV10-2 and TRBJ1-5; D gene unclear. CDR1 and CDR2 from the germline V gene are WSHSY and SAAADI. V lost 3 bases and J lost 2, with 5 bases in between. The CDR3 sequence is 13 residues long.

The chain is built from TRBV7-9 and TRBJ1-3; unclear D gene. The V end was cut by 5 bases, the J end by 2 bases, with 10 bases between. The CDR3 runs 14 residues. The V gene's germline CDR1 is SEHNR and CDR2 FQNEAQ (reference sequence). In DNA form, the CDR3 reads TGTGCCAGCAGCCCTGAGCCACCTGGAAACACCATATATTTT. Translation gives CASSPEPPGNTIYF.

The CDR3 spells CASSLSGAVEKLFF. In DNA, the CDR3 is TGTGCCAGCAGTTTGTCAGGGGCTGTTGAAAAACTGTTTTTT. The V and J genes are TRBV28 and TRBJ1-4; D may be TRBD1 (6 bases). The ends were cut back, 3 bases at V and 7 bases at J, with 12 bases in the middle. Germline V gene lookup returns CDR1 MDHEN and CDR2 SYDVKM. There are 14 residues in the CDR3.

The chain uses TRBV4-2 and TRBJ2-7, with 9 bases matching TRBD2. J was trimmed by 0 bases and V by 0 bases; bases with no gene match: 12. CDR3 size: 19 residues. Germline CDR1 is LGHNA and CDR2 is YNFKEQ. In DNA form, the CDR3 reads TGTGCCAGCAGCCAAGATTTGGTGGCTAGCGGGGAAGGCTCCTACGAGCAGTACTTC. It translates to CASSQDLVASGEGSYEQYF.

The chain is built from TRBV10-2 and TRBJ2-3, with 9 bases aligning to TRBD2. Looked up from germline, CDR1 is WSHSY and CDR2 is SAAADI. The CDR3 has 15 residues. Trimming removed 7 bases from V and 0 bases from J; junction bases left unmatched: 5. CDR3 coding DNA: TGCGCCAGCAAGGCTAGCGGGGCTAGCACAGATACGCAGTATTTT. Its protein is CASKASGASTDTQYF.

The chain combines TRBV5-1 with TRBJ2-1; 7 nucleotides match TRBD2. CDR3 length: 15 residues. J gave up 5 bases and V 4 bases, and 9 bases lay outside the gene matches. The germline V gene encodes CDR1 SGHRS and CDR2 YFSETQ. This CDR3 is CASSRGLAENNEQFF. The DNA of the CDR3 is TGCGCCAGCAGCCGGGGTCTAGCGGAGAACAATGAGCAGTTCTTC.

This sequence joins TRBV4-1 and TRBJ2-7, with D possibly TRBD2 on 5 matching bases. Trimming took 4 bases from V and 6 from J, leaving 16 bases between them. CDR1 and CDR2 (germline): MGHRA, YSYEKL. This CDR3 spans 14 amino acids. The chain's CDR3 is CASSPGAEVREQYF. The CDR3 region has the DNA TGCGCCAGCAGCCCCGGCGCGGAGGTCCGCGAGCAGTACTTC.

The rearrangement uses TRBV10-3 and TRBJ2-1; possibly TRBD1 for D (6 bases). The germline V gene encodes CDR1 ENHRY and CDR2 SYGVKD. The CDR3 runs to 14 residues. V gave up 11 bases and J gave up 0 bases, with 14 bases separating them. In DNA, the CDR3 is TGTGCCTCCGGGGACACTAGCTCCTACAATGAGCAGTTCTTC. Translated, it gives CASGDTSSYNEQFF.

The chain joins TRBV18 to TRBJ1-6, with TRBD1 identical over 7 bases. J gave up 8 bases and V 0 bases, and 7 bases lay outside the gene matches. This CDR3 is 16 amino acids long. Germline CDR1 reads KGHSH; CDR2 reads LQKENI. CDR3 sequence reads: CASSPPGRQGDSPLHF. CDR3 bases: TGTGCCAGCTCACCACCGGGGAGACAGGGAGATTCACCCCTCCACTTT.

The V call is TRBV3-1 (or the pseudogene TRBV3-2), the J call TRBJ1-2; D is unclear. Looked up from germline, CDR1 is LGHDT and CDR2 is YNNKEL (reference sequence). The CDR3 is made up of 13 amino acids. V was clipped by 0 bases and J by 4 bases, with 6 bases between them. CDR3 loop: CASSQERAYGYTF. The CDR3 coding sequence is TGTGCCAGCAGCCAAGAGCGGGCCTATGGCTACACCTTC.

This sequence joins TRBV7-9 and TRBJ2-5, with 12 bases aligning to TRBD2. In germline, CDR1 is SEHNR, CDR2 FQNEAQ (reference sequence). This CDR3 spans 15 amino acids. V was clipped by 6 bases and J by 3 bases; unmatched bases: 5. In DNA form, the CDR3 reads TGTGCCAGCAGTCGCCGACTAGCGGGGGAAGAGACCCAGTACTTC. It specifies CASSRRLAGEETQYF.

This rearrangement joins TRBV11-2 to TRBJ2-5; TRBD1 agrees at 12 bases. Germline loops: CDR1 SGHAT, CDR2 FQNNGV. The CDR3 length is 15 residues. V lost 6 bases to trimming and J lost 5 bases; unmatched junction nucleotides: 7. The CDR3 spells CASRSGTGGVETQYF. In DNA, the CDR3 is TGTGCCAGCAGGTCCGGGACAGGGGGCGTCGAGACCCAGTACTTC.

V and J are TRBV14 and TRBJ2-2, with 7 bases identical to TRBD2. Germline trimming cut 4 bases from V and 4 bases from J; bases unmatched to any gene: 18. The germline CDR1 and CDR2 sequences are SGHDN and FVKESK. The CDR3 runs 19 residues. The CDR3 reads CASSPRGERGRGRTGELFF. The CDR3 bases are TGTGCCAGCAGCCCTCGCGGGGAGCGCGGGAGAGGTCGCACCGGGGAGCTGTTTTTT.

This chain joins TRBV5-4 and TRBJ2-2, with a possible D match to TRBD1 (5 bases). Germline CDR1 is SGHNT and CDR2 is YYREEE (reference sequence). The V end was cut by 6 bases, the J end by 4 bases, with 10 bases between. The CDR3 length is 13 residues. The CDR3 protein is CASKKDSTGELFF. DNA for the CDR3: TGTGCCAGCAAGAAAGACAGCACCGGGGAGCTGTTTTTT.

This clone was observed a single time. This chain links TRBV6-5 with TRBJ2-6, with D unclear. The CDR3 has 14 amino acids. CDR1 and CDR2 (germline): MNHEY, SVGAGI. V lost 6 bases and J 1 base, leaving 7 bases between the germline ends. In DNA form, the CDR3 reads TGTGCCAGCAGAGAGTCATCTGGGGCCAACGTCCTGACTTTC. Protein product: CASRESSGANVLTF.